This TCR beta chain was sequenced for a study of T cell repertoires in cytomegalovirus infection. Study details: Matching HLA type and CMV infection were both indicated by public TCR beta signatures. Whole-study findings and limits: HLA-C-restricted CMV clonotypes gave the most frequent clonotype in two of eight donors. The study identified carriers of CMV plus the relevant HLA from cumulative public TCR beta family frequency.

Trimming took off 2 bases at V and 5 bases at J, with 21 bases between the two ends. The CDR3 totals 17 residues. Germline CDR1 is MNHEY and CDR2 is SVGEGT. One entry per CDR3 protein results from TCRdb running MiXCR on the reads. The table shows around 94,000 distinct CDR3 sequences, with 16% occurring only once. Concerning this clonotype itself: Its antigen is still unknown.

The sample was PBMCs. The chain carries TRBV6-2 or TRBV6-3 and TRBJ2-5; the D gene is possibly TRBD2 (7 bases). The clonotype originates from a human donor in good health (CMV status not recorded). Some clones in this sample may be carry-over from other donors' samples. CDR3 bases: TGTGCCAGCAGTTACCCCAAAGGAGGGGGGGCTCGGGAGACCCAGTACTTC. Encoded protein: CASSYPKGGGARETQYF.